The 20 T cell receptor beta chains listed next were all sequenced from one sample in a study of beta chain features in type 1 diabetes. Investigators reverse transcribed all isolated RNA, so they sequenced expressed TCRB transcripts. Sequencing used immunoSEQ multiplex PCR; TCRdb keeps in-frame clones, though not all of them. This sample has 150,000 to 180,000 clones, with approximately 10% found just once. Their specific antigens are unknown. Study-wide findings and caveats: All four CD4+ subsets from Type 1 diabetes patients carried moderately but significantly shorter TCRB CDR3s.

Material for sequencing was central memory CD4+ T cells from blood. The source is a man aged 25-40 years with type 1 diabetes.

This clone showed up just a few times. This chain links TRBV5-4 with TRBJ2-7; weak D call: TRBD1 (7 bases). The CDR3 has 15 amino acids. V was shortened by 6 bases and J by 2 bases, with 18 bases between the two germline ends. Per the germline V gene, CDR1 is SGHNT and CDR2 is YYREEE (reference sequence). The CDR3 bases are TGTGCCAGCACCCCCGGGGGACAGAGAACCTACGAGCAGTACTTC. Residues: CASTPGGQRTYEQYF.

The gene calls are TRBV6-5 and TRBJ1-2; 9 bases agree with TRBD1. V lost 5 bases, J lost 6 bases, and 10 bases stayed unmatched. CDR1 is MNHEY, CDR2 SVGAGI, per germline. CDR3 length: 15 amino acids. CDR3: CASSIGQGRMDGYTF. DNA of the CDR3: TGTGCCAGCAGTATAGGACAGGGGAGAATGGATGGCTACACCTTC.

The table lists this clone with a few counts. Other DNA sequences in this sample translate to the same CDR3. The V call is TRBV2, the J call TRBJ2-5, with D unresolved. Germline CDR1 reads SNHLY; CDR2 reads FYNNEI. V was trimmed by 6 bases and J by 2 bases, leaving 7 bases between them. This CDR3 is 12 amino acids long. The CDR3 protein is CASSASQETQYF. The CDR3 nucleotides read TGTGCCAGCAGCGCGTCACAAGAGACCCAGTACTTC.

The rearrangement uses TRBV7-7 and TRBJ2-1; TRBD2 agrees at 9 bases. Per the germline V gene, CDR1 is SSHAT and CDR2 is FNYEAQ (reference sequence). The CDR3 runs 14 residues. V shed 4 bases, J shed 7 bases, and the junction held 5 bases outside the gene matches. For the CDR3, the DNA is TGTGCCAGCAGCTACACTAGCGGGTCGAATGAGCAGTTCTTC. Protein product: CASSYTSGSNEQFF.

This clone was detected a few times. The chain couples TRBV28 to TRBJ1-2; 8 bases agree with TRBD1. The V gene end was trimmed by 5 bases and the J gene end by 8 bases; junction bases not matched to a gene: 10. In germline, CDR1 is MDHEN, CDR2 SYDVKM. The CDR3 runs to 14 residues. CDR3 nucleotide sequence: TGTGCCAGCAGTGCTACCGGGACAGGATACGGCTACACCTTC. Its translation: CASSATGTGYGYTF.

The rearrangement joins TRBV7-2 to TRBJ2-3, with D possibly being TRBD1 (5 bases). The CDR3 extends over 14 amino acids. CDR1 and CDR2 (germline): SGHTA, FQGNSA. Trimming removed 2 bases from V and 6 bases from J, with 12 bases in between. The CDR3 loop is CASSLLIGADTQYF. The CDR3 region has the DNA TGTGCCAGCAGCTTATTGATTGGGGCCGATACGCAGTATTTT.

This chain joins TRBV30 and TRBJ2-3, with D possibly matching TRBD2 (6 bases). The CDR3 covers 13 residues. CDR1 is GTSNPN and CDR2 is SVGIG in the germline V gene (reference sequence). Trimming shortened V by 5 bases and J by 2 bases, and 11 bases separated the two germline ends. The CDR3 nucleotides read TGTGCCTGGGGAGCGGGCCACACAGATACGCAGTATTTT. This sequence encodes CAWGAGHTDTQYF.

The genes are TRBV11-2 and TRBJ1-4; TRBD1 might be the D (5 bases). Germline CDR1 is SGHAT and CDR2 is FQNNGV. Trimming cost V 7 bases and J 7 bases, with 19 bases left between them. This CDR3 is built from 15 residues. The DNA of the CDR3 is TGTGCCAGCACCCAAACTGCAGGGTCGAGTGAAAAACTGTTTTTT. Its protein is CASTQTAGSSEKLFF.

The gene calls are TRBV28 and TRBJ1-5; D is possibly TRBD1 (5 bases). The CDR3 loop spans 15 amino acids. In germline, CDR1 is MDHEN, CDR2 SYDVKM. Trimming shortened V by 7 bases and J by 6 bases, and 19 bases separated the two germline ends. CDR3 amino acids: CASKERGRVAQPQHF. The CDR3 coding sequence is TGTGCCAGCAAAGAAAGGGGCAGGGTGGCTCAGCCCCAGCATTTT.

This clone was picked up a small number of times. The V gene is TRBV30, the J gene TRBJ1-2; D call uncertain. The germline V gene encodes CDR1 GTSNPN and CDR2 SVGIG (reference sequence). The CDR3 extends over 11 amino acids. V gave up 2 bases and J gave up 2 bases, with 3 bases separating them. CDR3 DNA: TGTGCCTGGAGTCAGAACTATGGCTACACCTTC. Its protein product is CAWSQNYGYTF.

This clone was found a few times. The rearrangement links TRBV2 to TRBJ2-5; TRBD2 is a possible D gene (6 bases). The CDR3 is made up of 14 amino acids. Germline CDR1 is SNHLY and CDR2 is FYNNEI. Trimming removed 8 bases from V and 4 bases from J, with 17 bases in between. The CDR3 spells CASGPLGGGETQYF. The CDR3 DNA reads as TGTGCCAGCGGCCCACTCGGGGGAGGAGAGACCCAGTACTTC.

The genes are TRBV30 and TRBJ2-2, with 7 bases lining up with TRBD2. This CDR3 spans 15 amino acids. Germline-derived CDR1 and CDR2 are GTSNPN and SVGIG (reference sequence). J lost 3 bases, V lost 0 bases, and 4 bases had no gene match. The CDR3 loop reads CAWSVTLADTGELFF. Written as DNA, the CDR3 is TGTGCCTGGAGTGTAACCCTAGCGGACACCGGGGAGCTGTTTTTT.

This clone was counted only a few times. At one end, the junction sequence differs from germline, possibly due to a read error. The chain employs TRBV7-9 and TRBJ2-3, with a weak D call TRBD2 (6 bases). The germline gives CDR1 SEHNR, CDR2 FQNEAQ (reference sequence). This CDR3 spans 14 amino acids. CDR3 DNA: TGTGCCAGCAACTTAGCGGCTAGCACAGATACGCAGTATTTT. As protein: CASNLAASTDTQYF.

The chain is built from TRBV6-6 and TRBJ2-2; D is unclear. The V and J ends lost 10 bases and 0 bases respectively, with 6 bases between them. The CDR3 has 12 amino acids. The germline V gene has CDR1 MNHNY and CDR2 SVGAGI (reference sequence). The CDR3 loop is CATGSNTGELFF. CDR3 nucleotides: TGTGCCACCGGTTCGAACACCGGGGAGCTGTTTTTT.

This clone was counted between two and nine times. The rearrangement uses TRBV7-2 and TRBJ2-5, with TRBD2 matching 10 bases. CDR3 length: 14 residues. V was pared by 3 bases and J by 2 bases, with 0 bases of the junction left unmatched. Germline CDR1 and CDR2: SGHTA and FQGNSA. In nucleotides, the CDR3 is TGTGCCAGCAGCTTGACTAGCGGGCAAGAGACCCAGTACTTC. The encoded protein is CASSLTSGQETQYF.

The chain employs TRBV4-1 and TRBJ2-3; TRBD1 is a possible D gene (6 bases). The CDR3 extends over 16 amino acids. Germline-derived CDR1 and CDR2 are MGHRA and YSYEKL. V dropped 1 base and J dropped 2 bases, with 13 bases sitting between them. The CDR3 spells CASSQVSGAITDTQYF. The DNA of the CDR3 is TGCGCCAGCAGCCAAGTATCAGGGGCGATCACAGATACGCAGTATTTT.

The rearrangement uses TRBV6-5 and TRBJ2-5; 7 bases align to TRBD1. CDR3 length: 16 residues. The junction had 9 bases not matched to a gene; V was cut back by 0 bases and J by 5 bases. Germline V gene sequence: CDR1 MNHEY, CDR2 SVGAGI. The chain's CDR3 is CASSYSIEGAGETQYF. The DNA for the CDR3 is TGTGCCAGCAGTTACTCGATTGAGGGGGCTGGTGAGACCCAGTACTTC.

In its sample, this clone was seen a few times. This chain connects TRBV28 to TRBJ2-2; D may be TRBD1 (6 bases). Germline CDR1 reads MDHEN; CDR2 reads SYDVKM. The CDR3 runs to 14 residues. V dropped 3 bases and J dropped 2 bases, with 7 bases sitting between them. As DNA, the CDR3 is TGTGCCAGCAGTTTGGGGACAAACACCGGGGAGCTGTTTTTT. Translated: CASSLGTNTGELFF.

The rearrangement joins TRBV29-1 to TRBJ2-1; 10 bases map to TRBD2. The CDR3 runs 15 residues. Per germline, CDR1 SQVTM and CDR2 ANQGSEA. The junction had 5 bases not matched to a gene; V was cut back by 2 bases and J by 4 bases. CDR3 loop: CSVEFGTSVYNEQFF. CDR3 nucleotides: TGCAGCGTTGAATTTGGGACTAGCGTTTACAATGAGCAGTTCTTC.

In its sample, this clone was seen a few times. The rearrangement links TRBV7-9 to TRBJ2-7, with 7 bases fitting TRBD1. The V segment lost 8 bases and the J segment 6 bases; nucleotides outside the gene matches: 16. The CDR3 length is 15 residues. CDR1 and CDR2 from the germline V gene are SEHNR and FQNEAQ (reference sequence). The CDR3 nucleotides are TGTGCCAGCGGACCAGGACAGGTCGTTTGGCCCGAGCAGTACTTC. It is translated as CASGPGQVVWPEQYF.